Listed below are T cell receptor beta chains from one sample, sequenced in a study of vaccination effects on CD4 cells after COVID-19. Profiled with immunoSEQ multiplex PCR; TCRdb holds only in-frame clones, not every one. The data show some 30,000 clones, with 74% seen just once and approximately 14% held by the top ten. These receptors' targets are unknown. The sequences come from CD4+ T cells from PBMCs cultured with HCoV-229E spike peptides, collected after COVID-19 vaccination. The receptors were sampled from a human donor who received a COVID-19 vaccine. Both conserved end residues are part of each CDR3. D genes are given only for firm matches. Not all rows give a size; the values are once, few, many and, for expanded clones, a class.

D: .
V: TRBV6-5
size: .
J: TRBJ1-1
DNA: TGTGCCAGCAGTAAGACAGCCCTCACTGAAGCTTTCTTT
CDR3: CASSKTALTEAFF

D: .
V: TRBV24-1
size: .
J: TRBJ2-5
DNA: TGTGCCACCAGTGATTCAGGGAAGGAGACCCAGTACTTC
CDR3: CATSDSGKETQYF

D: .
V: TRBV27
size: .
J: TRBJ2-2
DNA: TGTGCCACCCTTGCCGGGACCAACACCGGGGAGCTGTTTTTT
CDR3: CATLAGTNTGELFF

D: .
V: TRBV14
size: .
J: TRBJ1-3
DNA: TGTGCCAGCAGCCAAGGACTGGTCTCTGGAAACACCATATATTTT
CDR3: CASSQGLVSGNTIYF

D: .
V: TRBV2
size: .
J: TRBJ2-5
DNA: TGTGCCAGCAGTGTTGTGGACGGATGGGGAGAGACCCAGTACTTC
CDR3: CASSVVDGWGETQYF

D: TRBD1
V: TRBV11-3
size: few
J: TRBJ2-2
DNA: TGTGCCAGCAGCTTGGGACAGGGGGCTGGGACCGGGGAGCTGTTTTTT
CDR3: CASSLGQGAGTGELFF

D: .
V: TRBV5-1
size: .
J: TRBJ1-4
DNA: TGCGCCAGCAGCTTGGCCTTTACCGGGACCCTTACCTTTAATGAAAAACTGTTTTTT
CDR3: CASSLAFTGTLTFNEKLFF

D: TRBD1
V: TRBV5-1
size: .
J: TRBJ1-1
DNA: TGCGCCAGCAGCTACGGACAGGGGGTCACTGAAGCTTTCTTT
CDR3: CASSYGQGVTEAFF

D: .
V: TRBV11-2
size: .
J: TRBJ2-5
DNA: TGTGCCAGCAGCTTAGATGGCGCGGAGAGGAGAGAGACCCAGTACTTC
CDR3: CASSLDGAERRETQYF

D: TRBD1
V: TRBV12-3/TRBV12-4
size: .
J: TRBJ1-2
DNA: TGTGCCACCACAGGGGCCTCTAACTATGGCTACACCTTC
CDR3: CATTGASNYGYTF

D: .
V: TRBV10-2
size: .
J: TRBJ1-3
DNA: TGCGCCAGCAGTGGGATCTGGGGGTCACCCGGAAACACCATATATTTT
CDR3: CASSGIWGSPGNTIYF

D: .
V: TRBV7-6
size: few
J: TRBJ1-3
DNA: TGTGCCAGCAGCCCGGGCAGGACATTGGGAAACACCATATATTTT
CDR3: CASSPGRTLGNTIYF

D: .
V: TRBV3-1/TRBV3-2
size: .
J: TRBJ2-5
DNA: TGTGCCAGCAGCCAAGAGGGGGCAGGGCGGGAGACCCAGTACTTC
CDR3: CASSQEGAGRETQYF

D: .
V: TRBV12-3/TRBV12-4
size: .
J: TRBJ2-7
DNA: TGTGCCAGCAGTTCTACTAGTGGGGAGCAGTACTTC
CDR3: CASSSTSGEQYF

D: TRBD2
V: TRBV14
size: .
J: TRBJ2-3
DNA: TGTGCCAGCAGCCAAGATCTGAGCGGGGGGGCCAGGCATACGCAGTATTTT
CDR3: CASSQDLSGGARHTQYF

D: TRBD2
V: TRBV6-5
size: few
J: TRBJ2-3
DNA: TGTGCCAGTTCCGCGGGGGGCACAGATACGCAGTATTTT
CDR3: CASSAGGTDTQYF

D: .
V: TRBV4-1
size: .
J: TRBJ1-4
DNA: TGCGCCAGCAGCCAAGTAGAGGGGGGAAAACTGTTTTTT
CDR3: CASSQVEGGKLFF

D: TRBD2
V: TRBV27
size: .
J: TRBJ2-7
DNA: TGTGCCACCCGACGGGGGGACTATCACTACGAGCAGTACTTC
CDR3: CATRRGDYHYEQYF

D: .
V: TRBV5-1
size: .
J: TRBJ1-1
DNA: TGCGCCAGCAGCTCTTCTCCGGGACACACCGAAGCTTTCTTT
CDR3: CASSSSPGHTEAFF

D: .
V: TRBV4-1
size: once
J: TRBJ2-6
DNA: TGCGCCAGCAGCCAAGCTGCCGGGACGGAGCTTTATGGGGCCAACGTCCTGACTTTC
CDR3: CASSQAAGTELYGANVLTF

D: .
V: TRBV4-2
size: .
J: TRBJ2-5
DNA: TGTGCCAGCAGCCAAGATCTTTTAGGGGGGCTCCCAGAGACCCAGTACTTC
CDR3: CASSQDLLGGLPETQYF

D: .
V: TRBV3-1/TRBV3-2
size: .
J: TRBJ2-1
DNA: TGTGCCATATCTGGGGGAAGCTCCTACAATGAGCAGTTCTTC
CDR3: CAISGGSSYNEQFF

D: TRBD1
V: TRBV19
size: few
J: TRBJ2-3
DNA: TGTGCCAGTATCGGGGGACAGGGCTTGGATACGCAGTATTTT
CDR3: CASIGGQGLDTQYF

D: TRBD1
V: TRBV12-3/TRBV12-4
size: few
J: TRBJ1-5
DNA: TGTGCCAGCAGAAGGACAGGTAATCAGCCCCAGCATTTT
CDR3: CASRRTGNQPQHF

D: .
V: TRBV18
size: .
J: TRBJ2-7
DNA: TGTGCCAGCTCAGTCCGGCTCGGGGACGAGCAGTACTTC
CDR3: CASSVRLGDEQYF

D: TRBD2
V: TRBV6-6
size: .
J: TRBJ2-7
DNA: TGTGCCAGCAGTCCCTCCGAGGTAGCGGGAAGGTATGCGAAGCAGTACTTC
CDR3: CASSPSEVAGRYAKQYF

D: .
V: TRBV2
size: .
J: TRBJ1-1
DNA: TGTGCCAGCAAGCGGGCGACCACTGAAGCTTTCTTT
CDR3: CASKRATTEAFF

D: .
V: TRBV5-1
size: .
J: TRBJ1-2
DNA: TGCGCCAGCAGCTGGGACGGGAGGGGCTATGGTTACACCTTC
CDR3: CASSWDGRGYGYTF

D: .
V: TRBV21-1
size: .
J: TRBJ2-3
DNA: TGTGCCAGCAGCAAAGGACTTGAGGGGGTCACAGATACGCAGTATTTT
CDR3: CASSKGLEGVTDTQYF

D: TRBD1
V: TRBV11-3
size: .
J: TRBJ2-1
DNA: TGTGCCAGCAGCTTAGATCAGGGTGGGACAGCGAAAGCCAATGAGCAGTTCTTC
CDR3: CASSLDQGGTAKANEQFF

D: .
V: TRBV5-1
size: .
J: TRBJ1-6
DNA: TGCGCCAGCAGCTCAACACCCGGGACGAGGATCTCTGATAATTCACCCCTCCACTTT
CDR3: CASSSTPGTRISDNSPLHF

D: .
V: TRBV5-8
size: .
J: TRBJ2-7
DNA: TGTGCCAGCAGCTTACGGGTCGAGCAGTACTTC
CDR3: CASSLRVEQYF

D: .
V: TRBV5-4
size: .
J: TRBJ2-5
DNA: TGTGCCAGCAGCTTTAGGGAGACCCAGTACTTC
CDR3: CASSFRETQYF

D: TRBD1
V: TRBV7-6
size: .
J: TRBJ2-7
DNA: TGTGCCAGCAGCTTAGCGCTGGGACAGAAATACGAGCAGTACTTC
CDR3: CASSLALGQKYEQYF

D: .
V: TRBV4-1
size: .
J: TRBJ1-4
DNA: TGCGCCAGCAGCCAAGATCCAGGGACGAATGAAAAACTGTTTTTT
CDR3: CASSQDPGTNEKLFF

D: .
V: TRBV6-1
size: .
J: TRBJ1-2
DNA: TGTGCCAGCAGTGAAGGTGGTGGGGTGAGGGGCTACACCTTC
CDR3: CASSEGGGVRGYTF